This TCR beta chain was documented in a study of cytomegalovirus exposure and HLA in healthy donors. Trimming stripped 2 bases from V and 8 bases from J, with 13 bases between. From germline, CDR1 is SEHNR and CDR2 FQNEAQ (reference sequence). The CDR3 length is 15 residues. The PCR ran on 60 Vbeta and 13 Jbeta primers. Sequenced by immunoSEQ multiplex PCR; TCRdb stores in-frame clones only, minus some. The sample has some 160,000 clones; 80% are singletons. The V gene is TRBV7-9, the J gene TRBJ1-6; D unresolved. The TCR originated in a male donor in good health and CMV-seronegative. The sequenced sample was PBMCs. CDR3 bases: TGTGCCAGCAGCTTAACTGCAGGAAGTTATTCACCCCTCCACTTT. Translation gives CASSLTAGSYSPLHF.